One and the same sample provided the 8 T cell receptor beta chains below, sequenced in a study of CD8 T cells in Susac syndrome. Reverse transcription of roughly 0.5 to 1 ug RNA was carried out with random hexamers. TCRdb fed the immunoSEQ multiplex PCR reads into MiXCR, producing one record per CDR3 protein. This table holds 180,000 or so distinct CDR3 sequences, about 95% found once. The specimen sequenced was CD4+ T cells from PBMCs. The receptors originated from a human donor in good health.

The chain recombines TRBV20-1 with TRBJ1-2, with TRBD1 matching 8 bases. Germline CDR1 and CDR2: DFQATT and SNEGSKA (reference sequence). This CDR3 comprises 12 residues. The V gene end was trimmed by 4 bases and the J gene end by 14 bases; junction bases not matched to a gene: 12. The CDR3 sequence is CSATSGTGAGTF. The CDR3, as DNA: TGCAGTGCTACCAGCGGGACAGGCGCTGGGACCTTC.

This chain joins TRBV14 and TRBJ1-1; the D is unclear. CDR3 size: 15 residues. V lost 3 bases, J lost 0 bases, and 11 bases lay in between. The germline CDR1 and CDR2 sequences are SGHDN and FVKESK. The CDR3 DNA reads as TGTGCCAGCAGCCATCGTCAGGTGATGAACACTGAAGCTTTCTTT. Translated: CASSHRQVMNTEAFF.

CDR3 sequence: CASFQPQHF. The DNA for the CDR3 is TGTGCCAGTTTTCAGCCCCAGCATTTT. The chain combines TRBV6-4 with TRBJ1-5; D unclear. Trimming took 9 bases from V and 6 from J, leaving 3 bases between them. Germline V gives CDR1 MRHNA, CDR2 SNTAGT. This CDR3 is built from 9 residues.

The CDR3 bases are TGCAGCATAAAACAGGGCCGTAGCAATCAGCCCCAGCATTTT. Translated, it gives CSIKQGRSNQPQHF. The chain has TRBV29-1 and TRBJ1-5; D might be TRBD1 (6 bases). The CDR3 extends over 14 amino acids. V gave up 8 bases and J gave up 0 bases, with 14 bases separating them. The V gene's germline CDR1 is SQVTM and CDR2 ANQGSEA.

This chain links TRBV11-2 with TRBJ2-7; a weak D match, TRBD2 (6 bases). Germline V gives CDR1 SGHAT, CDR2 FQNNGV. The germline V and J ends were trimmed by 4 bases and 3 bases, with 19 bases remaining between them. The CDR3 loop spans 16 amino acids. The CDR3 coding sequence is TGTGCCAGCAGCTCCCTTCTTAGCGGAGGGATCTACGAGCAGTACTTC. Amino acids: CASSSLLSGGIYEQYF.

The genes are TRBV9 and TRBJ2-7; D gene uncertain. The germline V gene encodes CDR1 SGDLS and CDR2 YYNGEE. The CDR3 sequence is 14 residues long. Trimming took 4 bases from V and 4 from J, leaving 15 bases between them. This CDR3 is CASSSHNGPYEQYF. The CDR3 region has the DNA TGTGCCAGCAGCTCCCACAACGGACCTTACGAGCAGTACTTC.

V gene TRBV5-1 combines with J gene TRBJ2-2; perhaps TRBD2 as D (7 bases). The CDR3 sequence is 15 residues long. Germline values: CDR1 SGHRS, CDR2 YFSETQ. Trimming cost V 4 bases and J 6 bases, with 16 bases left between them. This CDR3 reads CASSTGGRGSGELFF. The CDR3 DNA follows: TGCGCCAGCAGCACCGGGGGGCGCGGATCCGGGGAGCTGTTTTTT.

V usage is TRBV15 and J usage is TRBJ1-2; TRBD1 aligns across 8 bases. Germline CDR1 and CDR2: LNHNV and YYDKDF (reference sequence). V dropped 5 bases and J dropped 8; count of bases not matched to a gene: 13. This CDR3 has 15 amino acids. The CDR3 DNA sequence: TGTGCCACCAGCGGAGGTTGGACAGGGACTTCAGGCTACACCTTC. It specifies CATSGGWTGTSGYTF.